This TCR beta chain was captured by sequencing in a study of cytomegalovirus exposure and HLA in healthy donors (dated by TCRdb to about 2017). About the study as a whole: An earlier analysis of more than 550 of the donors reported 276 Gb of sequence data and roughly 120 million unique TCR beta sequences obtained from some 200 million T cells. Every discovery cohort repertoire had been produced on one sequencing platform. Alongside the repertoire data, information on donor age, sex, ethnicity and CMV serostatus was compiled. The study was designed to test whether signatures of past pathogen exposure could be identified by cataloging public T cell receptors. Genome-wide SNP genotypes for about three fifths of the roughly 670 donors were used in a later genetic analysis, which treated that subset as a discovery cohort. A separate validation cohort of over 95 different subjects was used in addition to the roughly 670-subject first cohort. An earlier analysis of about 620 of the donors applied high-throughput TCR beta sequencing to assess whether each TCR beta V gene segment acted as functional or pseudogenic. Four to six DR-DQ haplotypes were handled as single units for association and clustering, since linkage in the cohort was strong. A later analysis re-analyzed previously published TCR beta repertoires from approximately 670 donors and added high-resolution HLA genotyping to study TCR occurrence patterns. Using immunosequencing, the study profiled T cell repertoires from 666 subjects and related those repertoires to cytomegalovirus serostatus. An early release covering 550 to 700 HLA-typed donors comprised around 300 gigabases of sequencing data and tens of millions of unique TCR sequences. Typing coverage varied by locus: roughly 620-630 donors for A, B, C, DRB1 and DQB1; approximately 520 for DQA1; approximately 570 for DPA1; approximately 450 for DPB1. Of the approximately 400 genotyped donors, 65% to 90% fell in the genetic ancestry cluster associated with self-reported Caucasian donors. To predict cytomegalovirus infection status, the study combined high-throughput TCR immunosequencing, statistical association of individual TCRs with disease status, and machine learning. Rather than drawing on any new phenotypic data, the later analysis identified candidate immune exposures from TCR beta sequences and the way those sequences occurred across donors. Across 300 to 400 genotyped donors of the cohort, an average of roughly 250,000 unique TCR beta nucleotide sequences per donor were sequenced, and approximately 17% of those sequences were non-productive. HLA typing included class I and class II loci at four-digit resolution. Overall study outcomes, separate from this receptor: Cytomegalovirus status was reported to be diagnosed by the classifier with high specificity and sensitivity in both the original and validation cohorts. According to a later analysis, TCR association rates differed among HLA loci, with DRB1 alleles showing the most associated TCRs and HLA-C alleles showing the fewest. Over 15 rarely observed V segments, including chromosome 9 orphons, were excluded from the earlier analysis of several hundred of the donors because counts were too low. Specific HLA alleles were associated with around 18,000 TCR beta sequences at a false discovery rate of 0.05 in a later analysis. In vitro tests confirmed that a few of the cytomegalovirus-associated TCR beta chains recognize cytomegalovirus antigens. Some IMGT-functional V segments, including TRBV6-2 and TRBV6-3, could not be told apart with the 87-base-pair reads, so those segments were excluded. In an earlier analysis of around 500 of the donors, most TCR beta V segments appeared in productive rearrangements about 87% or about 30% of the time, broadly matching IMGT annotations. Only TCR beta chains were sequenced in this cohort, and the absence of alpha or paired-chain data limited detectable features. A group of highly shared sequence variants was considered likely to be a technical artifact of the sequencing pipeline. Linkage disequilibrium might explain the correlated functional status among segregating V segments, but an unknown experimental factor could not be excluded. Compared with the approximately 670-donor mean, donors in an Asian-associated ancestry cluster had fewer N-insertions in productive TCRs, according to a later genetic analysis. Presence/absence analyses assumed roughly uniform sequencing depth across donors, an assumption that may not hold. Because HLA typing was unavailable for some donors at each locus, only the typed subset was used in association tests. In a later analysis, several top co-occurrence clusters were reported to appear linked to parvovirus B19, influenza, CMV and Epstein-Barr virus. A further reported finding was that TCR beta sequences accurately predicted the HLA-A and HLA-B alleles for most subjects in the first cohort. The only immune exposure information available for the cohort was CMV serostatus. A later analysis found that most CMV-associated TCR beta chains appeared HLA-restricted, with HLA associations seemingly driven largely by CMV exposure. An association between a missense DCLRE1C variant and V-gene and J-gene trimming of TCR beta chains was found in a later genetic analysis and replicated in an independent cohort. A later analysis found that HLA-associated TCR beta chains were more clonally expanded and had lower generation probabilities than equally common non-associated chains. It was suggested by the authors that the approach could potentially be generalized to other disease states and immunological phenotypes. The study gave a list of under 200 TCR beta chains associated with cytomegalovirus. When HLA alleles, especially DR and DQ, strongly co-occurred, TCR associations were difficult to assign to individual alleles. Across donors, most TCR sequences were observed very rarely, whereas some public TCRs were present in many individuals.

In total, approximately 690 healthy bone marrow donors made up the cohort. Cohort members were all nominally healthy when sampled, although unrecorded immune exposures were likely present. The donor tested CMV seronegative, placing the donor among the roughly 400 seronegative members of the cohort. A peripheral blood sample was collected from each donor, and TCR beta sequencing was performed on peripheral blood mononuclear cells. Genomic DNA extraction from the blood cell samples was performed with the Qiagen DNeasy Blood Extraction Kit. The library was prepared using the immunoSEQ multiplex PCR assay. For the multiplex PCR, a mixture combining 60 forward primers for TCR Vbeta segments and 13 reverse primers for TCR Jbeta segments was used. A multiplex PCR assay on genomic DNA amplified the CDR3 region of rearranged TCR beta genes. The Illumina HiSeq System was used to sequence the amplified TCR beta libraries as 87-base-pair reads. The study's processing was this. In a later analysis, 80 million or so unique TCR beta chains were counted across the roughly 700 repertoires, and roughly 11 million of these chains were shared by at least two donors. A nearest-neighbor algorithm error-corrected the raw reads and collapsed the reads into unique sequences, merging closely related sequences to remove PCR and sequencing errors. V, D and J gene segments were assigned by aligning CDR3 sequences to IMGT reference sequences. For a sequence to be retained, at least a six-nucleotide match to both a V gene segment and a J gene segment was required. A rearrangement was called productive if the CDR3 had no stop codons and remained in frame with V and J, and every other rearrangement was called non-productive. Following IMGT convention, CDR3 was defined as the stretch from the second conserved V-encoded cysteine to the conserved J-encoded phenylalanine. In an earlier analysis of 587 of the donors, sequences lacking an unambiguous match to a single V gene segment were excluded. In an earlier analysis of about 590 of the donors, a V segment was called functional when productive rearrangements were above 56.7%, and segregating when the standard deviation between donors exceeded 5%. A statistical classification framework was built for diagnosing cytomegalovirus status from the catalog of TCR beta chain sequences. V and J gene assignment, in a later analysis, came from comparing TCR nucleotide sequences with IMGT/GENE-DB human TR gene sequences. Using the TCRdist pipeline, a later analysis assigned CDR3 sequences along with most-parsimonious VDJ recombination scenarios. In a later analysis, each TCR beta chain was defined by its CDR3 amino acid sequence together with its V-gene family, and reads without a unique V-gene family were excluded. A later analysis removed roughly 590 highly shared, low-generation-probability nucleotide sequences to deal with suspected cross-contamination and a sequencing artifact. In a later analysis, a clonal expansion index was calculated for each public chain from normalized within-repertoire ranks of inferred template counts. In a later analysis, generation probabilities were computed with a VDJ recombination model fitted to out-of-frame rearrangements, and the resulting probabilities were checked against IGoR. Hypergeometric tests were used in a later analysis to score TCR-TCR, TCR-HLA and TCR-CMV co-occurrence, with a repertoire-size bias correction applied to the TCR pairs. In a later analysis, false discovery rates were estimated by permuting HLA or CMV assignments 20 times. In a later analysis, co-occurring TCRs were grouped using DBSCAN, with TCRdist sequence similarity added in when clustering inside HLA-allele-positive subsets. Co-occurrence clustering excluded repertoires with fewer than 30,000 or more than 120,000 public chains, plus five with anomalous nucleotide sharing. What TCRdb holds here is the immuneACCESS table cut down to in-frame rearrangements. Part of the clones is not present; checked against another copy, under half of the missing clones reflect an unresolved V gene, and the others are unexplained. The V and J calls and clone size come from that table; D and trimming were worked out from the DNA. A total of fewer than 250,000 clones appear in this sample, 65% to 75% of them only once. 1.8% of the sample is in the top ten clones.

About this clone itself: Its antigen is unknown. The record has no base qualities; no much larger clone is one base away.

The CDR3 covers 13 residues, taking in both the cysteine and the phenylalanine. Only the CDR3 DNA is retained, 39 bases long and in frame from the first base. CDR1 and CDR2 are read off the germline V gene (reference sequence) as PRHDT and FYEKMQ. From V the trimming removes 11 bases and from J it removes 10 bases, while the gene matches leave 7 bases of the junction unaccounted for. Sequencing was performed on PBMCs. Recombination linked TRBV13 to TRBJ2-1, with 14 bases matching TRBD2. This sequence was found in a woman between 25 and 40 years old in good health and CMV-seronegative. The CDR3 reads as follows: CACGTSGSNEQFF. The DNA sequence is as follows: TGTGCCTGCGGGACTAGCGGGAGTAACGAGCAGTTCTTC.